This T cell receptor (beta chain) was identified during a study of ipilimumab plus nivolumab after autologous stem cell transplantation. Across the study: A median of about 8 nivolumab and 5 ipilimumab doses were given. Myeloma patients were high-risk transplant-naive or relapsed within 3 years of first autologous transplant.

Starting 14 to 28 days after autologous transplant, ipilimumab 1 mg/kg was given. Patients got 3 mg/kg IV nivolumab weeks 1, 4, 7, 10, then biweekly through week 26. The table came from immunoSEQ multiplex PCR; TCRdb's copy has only in-frame clones and leaves some out. Here the sample spans some 43,000 clones, over 75% being singletons. Germline V CDR1 and CDR2: SGHTA, FQGNSA. Trimming shortened V by 1 base and J by 1 base, and 7 bases separated the two germline ends. This CDR3 is 14 amino acids long. The gene calls are TRBV7-2 and TRBJ1-2; D not certain. The receptor was derived from a male donor with multiple myeloma. The specimen comprised PBMCs, sampled in a trial of ipilimumab plus nivolumab as post-transplant consolidation. The CDR3 spells CASSLGDLNYGYTF. In DNA form, the CDR3 reads TGTGCCAGCAGCTTAGGAGACCTTAACTATGGCTACACCTTC. Supplemented by reference TRBV7-2 and TRBJ1-2, the full variable domain reads GAGVSQSPSNKVTEKGKDVELRCDPISGHTALYWYRQSLGQGLEFLIYFQGNSAPDKSGLPSDRFSAERTGGSVSTLTIQRTQQEDSAVYLCASSLGDLNYGYTFGSGTRLTVV.